One sample yielded the 2 T cell receptor beta chains listed below, sequenced in a study of CD8+ T cells in alopecia areata (dated by TCRdb to the late 2010s). Libraries were built with the immunoSEQ multiplex PCR assay. RNA was extracted from all samples and reverse transcribed into cDNA, which served as template for TCR sequencing. TCRdb took this table from immuneACCESS and kept in-frame rearrangements with V and J called. Such tables lack part of the clones; where checked against another copy, unresolved V genes explain under half of the gap, and the rest is unexplained. In all, the sample holds around 140,000 clones, and roughly 46% of those were seen once. The ten largest account for roughly 0.92% of the sample. The time point label, as the study defines it: baseline before oral tofacitinib. The material was CD4+ T cells sorted from blood, obtained at week 0. The receptors derive from a human donor with alopecia areata.

V usage is TRBV25-1 and J usage is TRBJ2-3; 7 bases are shared with TRBD1. Germline values: CDR1 MGHDK, CDR2 SYGVNS. The J segment lost 4 bases and the V segment lost 3 bases, leaving 4 bases of the junction unmatched. The CDR3 has 14 residues. The CDR3 sequence: CASSDDRAPDTQYF. The CDR3 coding sequence is TGTGCCAGCAGTGATGACAGGGCCCCAGATACGCAGTATTTT. Full variable domain (remainder filled in from reference TRBV25-1 and TRBJ2-3): EADIYQTPRYLVIGTGKKITLECSQTMGHDKMYWYQQDPGMELHLIHYSYGVNSTEKGDLSSESTVSRIRTEHFPLTLESARPSHTSQYLCASSDDRAPDTQYFGPGTRLTVL.

The chain has TRBV7-2 and TRBJ2-2; D might be TRBD1 or TRBD2, each matching 5 bases. CDR1 is SGHTA and CDR2 is FQGNSA in the germline V gene. V lost 7 bases and J 0 bases, leaving 9 bases between the germline ends. The CDR3 covers 14 residues. The CDR3 sequence: CASKGPTNTGELFF. Written as DNA, the CDR3 is TGTGCCAGCAAGGGACCAACGAACACCGGGGAGCTGTTTTTT.